Listed here are 14 T cell receptor beta chains from one sample, sequenced in a study of CD8+ T cells in alopecia areata. Following RNA extraction, reverse transcription yielded cDNA that acted as the sequencing template. Assay used: immunoSEQ multiplex PCR; TCRdb lists only in-frame clones, some missing. The data show some 120,000 clones, with none appearing a single time. Sequencing was done on a sample of lesional skin. The receptors come from a C3H/HeJ mouse with alopecia areata. For the strain, the MHC haplotype given is H2-k.

This clone turned up a few times. The genes and germline here are from mouse. The read falls 4 residues short of the CDR3 end, and the missing part is taken from the germline J gene. This chain links TRBV19 with TRBJ2-1; 10 positions agree with TRBD2. Trimming at V came to 1 base and at J to 3 bases, leaving 4 bases not matched to a gene. CDR3 length: 16 residues. Germline V CDR1 and CDR2: FNHDT, SITEND (reference sequence). Incomplete CDR3 DNA: TGTGCCAGCAGTATATCCGGGACTGGGGTCTATGCT. Translation: CASSISGTGVYA. The full CDR3 protein reads CASSISGTGVYAEQFF.

Notes on this clone: At residue 13, the TCRdb protein departs from the DNA translation, so the protein shown here was derived from the DNA itself. The genes and germline here are from mouse. The read gets to within 3 residues of the CDR3 end, and the germline J gene fills in the rest. V and J are TRBV1 and TRBJ1-3; TRBD1 agrees at 10 bases. J was trimmed by 4 bases and V by 4 bases; bases with no gene match: 7. The CDR3 runs to 16 residues. Germline V lookup: CDR1 NSQYPW, CDR2 LRSPGD (reference sequence). CDR3 in amino acids: CTCSGRQGAGGNTLYF. CDR3 DNA (partial): TGCACCTGCAGTGGAAGACAGGGGGCTGGAGGAAATACG.

This clone has more than one count but fewer than ten. Mouse names are used for the genes. The DNA read from the CDR3 is TGTGCCAGCAGTGAAGTGGGACAACTTTCCAACGAA. Translation gives CASSEVGQLSNE. The CDR3 in its entirety is CASSEVGQLSNERLFF. V usage is TRBV13-3 and J usage is TRBJ1-4; possible D gene TRBD1, 6 bases. The read stops 4 residues short of the end of the CDR3; the missing end is completed from the germline J gene. Per germline, CDR1 NNHDY and CDR2 SYVADS. Trimming pared 2 bases from V and 0 bases from J, leaving 11 bases between. The CDR3 sequence is 16 residues long.

This clone has just a few counts. Germline and genes: mouse. CDR3 DNA (partial): TGTGCCAGCAGTGATGCAGTGGGACAATATGCT. Its translation is CASSDAVGQYA. The complete CDR3 reads CASSDAVGQYAEQFF. The J gene is TRBJ2-1, the V gene TRBV13-3; D might be TRBD1 (6 bases). The CDR3 end is not reached by the read, which stops 4 residues before it; the germline J gene fills it in. The germline CDR1 and CDR2 sequences are NNHDY and SYVADS. The CDR3 consists of 15 residues. V was clipped by 0 bases and J by 4 bases, with 11 bases between them.

This clone was detected a few times. These gene names are mouse names. Read sequence stops 4 residues before the CDR3 end, and the germline J gene provides the missing end. The gene calls are TRBV1 and TRBJ2-3; possible D gene TRBD2, 5 bases. V lost 4 bases and J 0 bases, leaving 8 bases between the germline ends. Germline CDR1 is NSQYPW and CDR2 is LRSPGD (reference sequence). CDR3 length: 14 residues. CDR3: CTCSELESAETLYF. Partial CDR3 DNA: TGCACCTGCAGTGAACTGGAGAGTGCAGAA.

With regard to this clone: Any gene name here is a mouse gene name. The read terminates 4 residues ahead of where the CDR3 ends, so the germline J gene completes it. The chain carries TRBV13-3 and TRBJ2-3; TRBD2 agrees at 10 bases. The CDR3 has 15 amino acids. CDR1 NNHDY and CDR2 SYVADS come from the germline V gene. V lost 0 bases and J lost 4; bases outside the gene matches: 2. The CDR3 reads CASSDGDWGSETLYF. The DNA read from the CDR3 is TGTGCCAGCAGTGATGGGGACTGGGGATCAGAA.

This clone came up many times. Gene names are the mouse ones. Here the CDR3 reads CASRKTGEISNERLFF. CDR3 DNA, as far as it was read: TGTGCCAGCAGGAAGACAGGGGAAATTTCCAACGAA. V and J are TRBV13-3 and TRBJ1-4, with 8 bases lining up with TRBD1. The CDR3 end falls 4 residues outside the read, so it is completed with the germline J gene. V shed 5 bases and J 0 bases; nucleotides not matched to a gene: 6. The CDR3 runs 16 residues. Germline-derived CDR1 and CDR2 are NNHDY and SYVADS.

To note about this clone: Any gene name here is a mouse gene name. The CDR3 end falls 4 residues outside the read, so it is completed with the germline J gene. The chain has TRBV31 and TRBJ2-1, with D perhaps matching TRBD1 (7 bases). Trimming removed 4 bases at V and 3 bases at J, with 13 bases between. CDR1 is GKSSPN and CDR2 is SITVG in the germline V gene. The CDR3 totals 14 residues. The chain's CDR3 is CAWKRGQGYAEQFF. The CDR3 DNA, read in part, is TGTGCCTGGAAAAGGGGGCAGGGCTATGCT.

This clone was observed a few times. Gene names and germline match the mouse. The missing CDR3 end, 4 residues past where the read stops, is filled in from the germline J gene. The chain uses TRBV13-3 and TRBJ1-1; 7 nucleotides match TRBD1. V lost 5 bases and J lost 0; bases outside the gene matches: 4. Germline CDR1 is NNHDY and CDR2 is SYVADS. There are 14 residues in the CDR3. This CDR3 is CASSPTGENTEVFF. The sequenced CDR3 bases are TGTGCCAGCAGCCCCACAGGGGAGAACACA.

This clone was seen ten or more times. The gene symbols are mouse symbols. The CDR3 extends 4 residues past the end of the read, so its final part is completed from the germline J gene. The chain carries TRBV13-3 and TRBJ2-3; D perhaps matches TRBD1 (5 bases). There are 14 residues in the CDR3. V was cut by 6 bases and J by 0 bases, with 11 bases left in between. Germline-derived CDR1 and CDR2 are NNHDY and SYVADS. The CDR3 region is CASTFQGSAETLYF. Incomplete CDR3 DNA: TGTGCCAGCACATTCCAGGGAAGTGCAGAA.

This clone has only a few counts. Gene names refer to mouse genes. Read data end 4 residues before the CDR3 end; the end is taken from the germline J gene. V is TRBV13-1 and J is TRBJ2-2; 10 bases map to TRBD2. V lost 4 bases, J lost 1 base, and 7 bases stayed unmatched. Germline assignment: CDR1 NSHNY and CDR2 SYGAGN. The CDR3 spans 17 residues. This chain's CDR3 is CASSPLLGGINTGQLYF. Incomplete CDR3 DNA: TGTGCCAGCAGTCCTCTACTGGGGGGGATAAACACCGGG.

This clone appeared a few times. Genes and germline are mouse. From the germline J gene comes the end of the CDR3, since the read stops 4 residues before it. The V call is TRBV13-1, the J call TRBJ1-1; TRBD1 agrees at 9 bases. Germline CDR1 NSHNY, CDR2 SYGAGN. This CDR3 spans 16 amino acids. The CDR3 loop is CASSDPDRGERTEVFF. The DNA read from the CDR3 is TGTGCCAGCAGTGATCCGGACAGGGGAGAGAGGACA.

Worth noting for this clone: The gene names given are mouse names. The read comes to an end 4 residues before the CDR3 does, leaving the germline J gene to fill in the end. The chain links TRBV13-3 to TRBJ2-4; D gene unclear. This CDR3 spans 14 amino acids. Per germline, CDR1 NNHDY and CDR2 SYVADS. The sequenced part of the CDR3 DNA is TGTGCCAGCAGTGATTTGGAAAGGGTCAAC. Encoded protein: CASSDLERVN. The whole CDR3 is CASSDLERVNTLYF.

As regards this clone: At residue 12, the DNA translation does not agree with TCRdb's protein; the protein displayed here is the one encoded by the DNA. Mouse gene names apply. The CDR3 end falls 3 residues outside the read, so it is completed with the germline J gene. This sequence joins TRBV1 and TRBJ1-3, with 7 bases that match TRBD1. Germline-derived CDR1 and CDR2 are NSQYPW and LRSPGD (reference sequence). V trimming: 3 bases; J trimming: 4 bases; junction bases outside the gene matches: 6. This CDR3 has 15 residues. The CDR3 region is CTCSARTGEGNTLYF. The CDR3 DNA, read in part, is TGCACCTGCAGTGCCAGAACAGGGGAGGGAAATACG.